Following are 23 T cell receptor beta chains from one sample sequenced in a study of T cell responses to AZD1222 COVID-19 vaccine. The protocol was immunoSEQ multiplex PCR, while the TCRdb copy is restricted to in-frame clones and leaves out a portion. The data show roughly 190,000 clones, just over 90% seen once. The specimen was peripheral blood, collected 28 days after the second AZD1222 dose. Receptor source: an adult who received the AZD1222 COVID-19 vaccine.

The rearrangement uses TRBV9 and TRBJ2-5; 7 positions agree with TRBD1. The CDR3 has 15 residues. The ends lost 4 bases at V and 4 bases at J; junction bases unmatched: 10. Germline loops: CDR1 SGDLS, CDR2 YYNGEE. The CDR3 protein is CASSPRGSGGETQYF. CDR3 sequence (DNA): TGTGCCAGCAGCCCCAGGGGGAGTGGGGGAGAGACCCAGTACTTC.

V and J are TRBV3-1 (or the pseudogene TRBV3-2) and TRBJ1-1; D not resolved. Germline V gene lookup returns CDR1 LGHDT and CDR2 YNNKEL (reference sequence). V was shortened by 1 base and J by 9 bases, with 9 bases between the two germline ends. This CDR3 comprises 12 residues. This CDR3 is CASSQVGLQAFF. CDR3 bases: TGTGCCAGCAGCCAAGTAGGGCTGCAAGCTTTCTTT.

V and J are TRBV19 and TRBJ1-6; a weak D match, TRBD1 (5 bases). The CDR3 has 14 residues. Trimming stripped 6 bases from V and 4 bases from J, with 10 bases between. Germline CDR1 LNHDA, CDR2 SQIVND (reference sequence). The CDR3 region is CASSRDRYNSPLHF. The CDR3 DNA sequence: TGTGCCAGTAGCCGAGACAGATATAATTCACCCCTCCACTTT.

The rearrangement uses TRBV9 and TRBJ1-1; the D is unclear. Germline V gene sequence: CDR1 SGDLS, CDR2 YYNGEE. Deletions cut 0 bases from V and 4 bases from J, with 7 bases between. The CDR3 contains 13 residues. CDR3: CASSVATITEAFF. In DNA, the CDR3 is TGTGCCAGCAGCGTAGCTACGATCACTGAAGCTTTCTTT.

The chain is built from TRBV12-5 and TRBJ2-1; tentatively, D is TRBD1 or TRBD2 (6 bases each). CDR1 is LGHNT, CDR2 FRNRAP, per germline. The CDR3 loop spans 17 amino acids. V shed 5 bases and J shed 4 bases, with 21 bases lying between them. CDR3 nucleotides: TGTGCTAGTGGTCGGCCGGGGGCCAACCGACATTACAATGAGCAGTTCTTC. Translation gives CASGRPGANRHYNEQFF.

V and J are TRBV6-2 or TRBV6-3 and TRBJ2-7, with no clear D. Trimming left V 2 bases short and J 3 bases short, with 23 bases between. The CDR3 contains 18 residues. Per germline, CDR1 MNHEY and CDR2 SVGEGT. Written as DNA, the CDR3 is TGTGCCAGCAGTTACCACTATTGGAAAACAGAAGGCGGCTACGAGCAGTACTTC. Translating it yields CASSYHYWKTEGGYEQYF.

The rearrangement links TRBV5-1 to TRBJ2-7; D is perhaps TRBD1 (6 bases). The V gene's germline CDR1 is SGHRS and CDR2 YFSETQ. The V end lost 0 bases, the J end lost 1 base, and 11 bases lay between the germline ends. The CDR3 is made up of 15 amino acids. CDR3 sequence reads: CASSLGQVPSYEQYF. CDR3 in DNA: TGCGCCAGCAGCTTGGGACAGGTACCTTCCTACGAGCAGTACTTC.

This chain uses TRBV2 with TRBJ1-6; no definite D call. This CDR3 is 16 amino acids long. Germline values: CDR1 SNHLY, CDR2 FYNNEI. V lost 4 bases and J 10 bases, leaving 20 bases between the germline ends. The CDR3: CASSARALYNQSPLHF. The DNA of the CDR3 is TGTGCCAGCAGTGCGAGGGCCCTCTATAATCAATCACCCCTCCACTTT.

For the CDR3, the DNA is TGTGCCAGCTCCTCACTCGGGACAGCCGACTCTGGAAACACCATATATTTT. Residues: CASSSLGTADSGNTIYF. The V and J genes are TRBV18 and TRBJ1-3, with 7 positions matching TRBD1. V trimming: 6 bases; J trimming: 0 bases; junction bases outside the gene matches: 11. CDR1 KGHSH and CDR2 LQKENI come from the germline V gene. The length of the CDR3 is 17 residues.

This chain links TRBV2 with TRBJ2-7; possibly TRBD1 for D (5 bases). The ends were cut back, 8 bases at V and 4 bases at J, with 9 bases in the middle. The CDR3 runs to 11 residues. The germline CDR1 and CDR2 sequences are SNHLY and FYNNEI. The CDR3 DNA follows: TGTGCCAGCGGCAGGGATTACGAGCAGTACTTC. Translation: CASGRDYEQYF.

V is TRBV18 and J is TRBJ2-7; a weak D match, TRBD1 (5 bases). V was pared by 3 bases and J by 4 bases, with 10 bases between. Germline-derived CDR1 and CDR2 are KGHSH and LQKENI. This CDR3 contains 13 residues. The CDR3 DNA reads TGTGCCAGCTCACCGGGTAGGGGATACGAGCAGTACTTC. Translating gives CASSPGRGYEQYF. Full variable domain (rest looked up from reference TRBV18 and TRBJ2-7): NAGVMQNPRHLVRRRGQEARLRCSPMKGHSHVYWYRQLPEEGLKFMVYLQKENIIDESGMPKERFSAEFPKEGPSILRIQQVVRGDSAAYFCASSPGRGYEQYFGPGTRLTVT.

The chain combines TRBV4-3 with TRBJ1-3, with 8 bases identical to TRBD1. J lost 7 bases, V lost 0 bases, and 14 bases had no gene match. Germline CDR1 LGHNA, CDR2 YSLEER. There are 18 residues in the CDR3. CDR3 sequence: CASSQEPFGAGGRNTIYF. CDR3 nucleotide sequence: TGCGCCAGCAGCCAAGAACCCTTTGGGGCAGGGGGCAGGAACACCATATATTTT.

This clone has a single count. The V and J genes are TRBV29-1 and TRBJ1-2, with 8 nucleotides matching TRBD1. V lost 6 bases to trimming and J lost 8 bases; unmatched junction nucleotides: 8. CDR1 is SQVTM, CDR2 ANQGSEA, per germline. The length of the CDR3 is 12 residues. The CDR3 spells CSVRGQGWGYTF. CDR3 bases: TGCAGCGTCAGGGGGCAAGGATGGGGCTACACCTTC.

The chain employs TRBV2 and TRBJ1-3, with 7 bases lining up with TRBD1. The CDR3 loop spans 14 amino acids. CDR1 SNHLY and CDR2 FYNNEI come from the germline V gene. Trimming removed 4 bases from V and 0 bases from J; junction bases left unmatched: 0. The CDR3 DNA is TGTGCCAGCAGTGGGGACAGCTCTGGAAACACCATATATTTT. It translates to CASSGDSSGNTIYF.

The chain employs TRBV10-1 and TRBJ2-2; 8 bases align to TRBD1. This CDR3 has 16 amino acids. The germline CDR1 and CDR2 sequences are WNHNN and SYGVQD (reference sequence). V was clipped by 7 bases and J by 0 bases; unmatched bases: 7. CDR3 DNA: TGCGCCAGCATTCTCGGACAGGGTTCGAACACCGGGGAGCTGTTTTTT. Translating gives CASILGQGSNTGELFF.

A single count supports this clone. This sequence joins TRBV2 and TRBJ1-2; no clear D. CDR1 is SNHLY, CDR2 FYNNEI, per germline. The CDR3 totals 12 residues. Deletions cut 6 bases from V and 4 bases from J, with 9 bases between. The CDR3 bases are TGTGCCAGCAGCGAACAGATCTATGGCTACACCTTC. As protein: CASSEQIYGYTF.

V and J are TRBV2 and TRBJ2-2; D may be TRBD1 (6 bases). This CDR3 contains 13 residues. Germline V gives CDR1 SNHLY, CDR2 FYNNEI. The V gene lost 8 bases and the J gene lost 1 base, with 8 bases spanning the gap. CDR3 region: CASGGLNTGELFF. CDR3 bases: TGTGCCAGCGGGGGCCTGAACACCGGGGAGCTGTTTTTT.

V usage is TRBV7-9 and J usage is TRBJ2-6; D gene uncertain. Trimming removed 7 bases at V and 2 bases at J, with 3 bases between. The CDR3 has 12 amino acids. CDR1 and CDR2 from the germline V gene are SEHNR and FQNEAQ (reference sequence). The CDR3: CASNPGANVLTF. CDR3 sequence (DNA): TGTGCCAGCAACCCTGGGGCCAACGTCCTGACTTTC.

This sequence joins TRBV21-1 and TRBJ2-3. TRBV21-1 has pseudogene status. This CDR3 has 14 residues. CDR3 bases: TGTGCCAGCAGAGGCGCACGGCCCACAGATACGCAGTATTTT. It encodes CASRGARPTDTQYF.

The genes are TRBV7-3 and TRBJ2-3, with D tentatively TRBD1 (6 bases). The CDR3 sequence is 15 residues long. V lost 5 bases and J 3 bases, leaving 15 bases between the germline ends. CDR1 SGHTA and CDR2 FQGTGA come from the germline V gene. The CDR3 nucleotides read TGTGCCAGCAGCCGCCAGGGGCTGGGGACAGATACGCAGTATTTT. Amino acid sequence: CASSRQGLGTDTQYF.

V and J are TRBV19 and TRBJ2-7; TRBD1 matches at 10 bases. The CDR3 runs 17 residues. The germline V gene has CDR1 LNHDA and CDR2 SQIVND (reference sequence). The J segment lost 2 bases and the V segment lost 5 bases, leaving 12 bases of the junction unmatched. As DNA, the CDR3 is TGTGCCAGTAGTGGGACCGGGACAGGGGTTAGGCCCTACGAGCAGTACTTC. Its protein product is CASSGTGTGVRPYEQYF.

The gene calls are TRBV19 and TRBJ1-1, with D possibly being TRBD1 (5 bases). Trimming shortened V by 6 bases and J by 6 bases, and 26 bases separated the two germline ends. The CDR3 is 17 amino acids. Per germline, CDR1 LNHDA and CDR2 SQIVND (reference sequence). The CDR3 DNA sequence: TGTGCCAGTAGCGGGCAGGGCCGAAGATGGAGCAGTGCTGAAGCTTTCTTT. Protein: CASSGQGRRWSSAEAFF.

V is TRBV19 and J is TRBJ1-5; D uncertain. This CDR3 spans 18 amino acids. V was cut by 5 bases and J by 1 base, with 21 bases left in between. Germline V CDR1 and CDR2: LNHDA, SQIVND (reference sequence). CDR3 sequence: CASSPYPRGRMSNQPQHF. CDR3 DNA sequence: TGTGCCAGTAGTCCTTACCCAAGAGGCAGGATGAGCAATCAGCCCCAGCATTTT. The full variable domain, rest sourced from reference TRBV19 and TRBJ1-5, is DGGITQSPKYLFRKEGQNVTLSCEQNLNHDAMYWYRQDPGQGLRLIYYSQIVNDFQKGDIAEGYSVSREKKESFPLTVTSAQKNPTAFYLCASSPYPRGRMSNQPQHFGDGTRLSIL.